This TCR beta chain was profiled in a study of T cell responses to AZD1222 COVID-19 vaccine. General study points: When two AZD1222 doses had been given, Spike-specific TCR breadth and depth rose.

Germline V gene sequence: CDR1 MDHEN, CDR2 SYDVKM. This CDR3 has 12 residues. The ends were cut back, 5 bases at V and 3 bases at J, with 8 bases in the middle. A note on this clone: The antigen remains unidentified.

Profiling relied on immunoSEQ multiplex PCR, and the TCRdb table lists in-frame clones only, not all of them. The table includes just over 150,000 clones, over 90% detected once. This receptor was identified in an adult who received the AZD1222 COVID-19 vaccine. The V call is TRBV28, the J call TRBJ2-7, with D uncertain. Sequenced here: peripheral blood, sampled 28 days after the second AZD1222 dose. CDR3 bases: TGTGCCAGCAGTACGACACACTACGAGCAGTACTTC. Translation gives CASSTTHYEQYF.